These T cell receptor beta chains were read from a single sample in a study of early T cells in non-severe SARS-CoV-2 infection. From the 5' RACE reads, TCRdb called clonotypes with MiXCR, one entry per CDR3 protein. The data contain 70,000 to 85,000 distinct CDR3 sequences, roughly 5.3% of them singletons. This sample comprised whole blood, obtained at baseline. The receptors here all came from an adult who was a healthcare worker with PCR-confirmed SARS-CoV-2 infection or an uninfected control (not recorded which). CDR3s leave out the opening cysteine and the closing phenylalanine or tryptophan. Each record gives: V gene, J gene, CDR3 protein.

V: TRBV24-1; J: TRBJ2-3; CDR3: ATSHSTGTGGGDTQY
V: TRBV2; J: TRBJ1-4; CDR3: ASSDPGDEKLF
V: TRBV28; J: TRBJ1-2; CDR3: ASSSPGQGLNGYT
V: TRBV20-1; J: TRBJ2-5; CDR3: SARDPPTAGGLETQY
V: TRBV18; J: TRBJ2-3; CDR3: ASSPWDTQY
V: TRBV20-1; J: TRBJ2-3; CDR3: SAPLPDTQY
V: TRBV2; J: TRBJ1-4; CDR3: ASSGDSSNEKLF
V: TRBV11-2; J: TRBJ2-5; CDR3: ASSLLRGRQETQY
V: TRBV12-3/TRBV12-4; J: TRBJ2-5; CDR3: ASSWTSGKRETQY
V: TRBV5-1; J: TRBJ2-7; CDR3: ASSSVATGREQY
V: TRBV4-2; J: TRBJ1-2; CDR3: ASSPERTSGYT
V: TRBV6-6; J: TRBJ1-1; CDR3: ASSRGQGMNTEAF
V: TRBV7-2; J: TRBJ2-5; CDR3: ASSRQGAYQETQY
V: TRBV9; J: TRBJ1-4; CDR3: ANSARERTGFNEKLF
V: TRBV30; J: TRBJ2-6; CDR3: AWSATGDSGANVLT
V: TRBV29-1; J: TRBJ1-3; CDR3: SVAGAEGLAGNTIY